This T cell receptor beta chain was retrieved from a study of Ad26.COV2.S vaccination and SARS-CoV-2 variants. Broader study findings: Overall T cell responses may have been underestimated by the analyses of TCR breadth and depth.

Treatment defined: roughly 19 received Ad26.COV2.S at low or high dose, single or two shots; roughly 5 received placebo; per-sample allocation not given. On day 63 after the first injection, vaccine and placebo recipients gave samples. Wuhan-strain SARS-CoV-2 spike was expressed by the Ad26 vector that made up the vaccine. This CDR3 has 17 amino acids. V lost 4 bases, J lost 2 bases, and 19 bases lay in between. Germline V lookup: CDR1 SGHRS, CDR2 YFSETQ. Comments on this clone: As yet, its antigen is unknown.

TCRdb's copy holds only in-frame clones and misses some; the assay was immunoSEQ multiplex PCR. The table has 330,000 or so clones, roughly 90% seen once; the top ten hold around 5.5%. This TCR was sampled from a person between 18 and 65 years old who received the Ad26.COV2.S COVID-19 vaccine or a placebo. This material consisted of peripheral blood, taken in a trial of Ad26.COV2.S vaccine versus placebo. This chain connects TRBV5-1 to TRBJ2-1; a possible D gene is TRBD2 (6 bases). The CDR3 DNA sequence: TGCGCCAGCAGCCCACTGTTTTTGGCGGGACCCTACAATGAGCAGTTCTTC. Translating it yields CASSPLFLAGPYNEQFF.